These T cell receptor beta chains were read from a single sample in a study of blood T cell repertoires in COVID-19. Profiled with immunoSEQ multiplex PCR; TCRdb holds only in-frame clones, not every one. Among approximately 350,000 clones, over 80% were seen once, and the ten largest hold approximately 5%. Sequencing was performed on PBMCs or T cells enriched from blood (not recorded which). The receptors stem from a woman aged 45-60 years who had recovered from COVID-19. Each CDR3 is given with its conserved first and last residue. D genes are given only for firm matches. Expanded clones get a size class; other rows say once, few or many, or leave the size out.

D,V,J,size,DNA,CDR3
.,TRBV19,TRBJ1-4,.,TGTGCCACCGCAGAGGGTAAAGGAGAAAAACTGTTTTTT,CATAEGKGEKLFF
.,TRBV7-9,TRBJ1-5,.,TGTGCCAGCAGCTTAGGCGGGGATCAGCCCCAGCATTTT,CASSLGGDQPQHF
.,TRBV30,TRBJ1-2,.,TGTGCCTGGAGTGTACCCCTAGGTCTGGTTACTAACTATGGCTACACCTTC,CAWSVPLGLVTNYGYTF
.,TRBV5-1,TRBJ1-2,.,TGCGCCAGCAGCTTTGACAGCAACAACTATGGCTACACCTTC,CASSFDSNNYGYTF
TRBD1,TRBV5-1,TRBJ1-1,.,TGCGCCAGCAGCTTGAAGACAGGGAGAGGCACTGAAGCTTTCTTT,CASSLKTGRGTEAFF
TRBD2,TRBV7-7,TRBJ2-5,few,TGTGCTAGCAGCTTGGGTCTAGCGGGGGGGACCCAAGAGACCCAGTACTTC,CASSLGLAGGTQETQYF
TRBD2,TRBV19,TRBJ2-5,.,TGTGCCAGTAGTCTGCGATTAGCGGGAGATGGGCCAATGCTCAAAGAGACCCAGTACTTC,CASSLRLAGDGPMLKETQYF
TRBD1,TRBV4-1,TRBJ1-2,.,TGCGCCAGCAGCCAACCTAGGGACAGTGGCTACACCTTC,CASSQPRDSGYTF
.,TRBV4-2,TRBJ1-2,.,TGTGCCAGCAGCCAAGACACAGGAACTAATACTAACTATGGCTACACCTTC,CASSQDTGTNTNYGYTF
TRBD1,TRBV25-1,TRBJ1-1,once,TGTGCCAGCAGTGAATTCTGGAAGGGGGCCACTGAAGCTTTCTTT,CASSEFWKGATEAFF
.,TRBV20-1,TRBJ2-1,few,TGCAGTGCTACCGAAGAGAATGAGCAGTTCTTC,CSATEENEQFF
.,TRBV18,TRBJ1-5,.,TGTGCCAGCTCACCACCAGGGAGGGTGGATCAGCCCCAGCATTTT,CASSPPGRVDQPQHF
.,TRBV11-2,TRBJ1-6,.,TGTGCCAGCAGCCGGGCTTTGGACAGTTCACCCCTCCACTTT,CASSRALDSSPLHF
TRBD1,TRBV10-3,TRBJ1-1,.,TGTGCCATCGTACGTGGGACAGGGGGGACTGAAGCTTTCTTT,CAIVRGTGGTEAFF
TRBD1,TRBV19,TRBJ1-2,.,TGTGCCAGTAGTATCCCAGGGGGCGGCGGCTACACCTTC,CASSIPGGGGYTF
.,TRBV10-3,TRBJ2-1,.,TGTGCCATCATGACAGGTCTAGCAAGGGAGAGCTCCTACAATGAGCAGTTCTTC,CAIMTGLARESSYNEQFF
TRBD2,TRBV11-2,TRBJ2-1,.,TGTGCCAGCAGCTTAGTGCCTAGCGGGACGGGGAGCTCCTACAATGAGCAGTTCTTC,CASSLVPSGTGSSYNEQFF
.,TRBV9,TRBJ1-6,once,TGTGCCAGCAGCGTGGAAGGCAGCGGGAATTCACCCCTCCACTTT,CASSVEGSGNSPLHF
.,TRBV27,TRBJ2-1,.,TGTGCCAGCAGTCCCCGCGGCAGATACAATGAGCAGTTCTTC,CASSPRGRYNEQFF
TRBD2,TRBV11-3,TRBJ2-1,few,TGTGCCAGCAGCGCTAACTGGGGGGGGGAGCAGTTCTTC,CASSANWGGEQFF
TRBD1,TRBV25-1,TRBJ2-2,.,TGTGCCAGCGGACAGGGGGCCGGGGAGCTGTTTTTT,CASGQGAGELFF
.,TRBV6-5,TRBJ1-5,.,TGTGCCAGCAGGATAAGAGTTTATAGCAATCAGCCCCAGCATTTT,CASRIRVYSNQPQHF
TRBD2,TRBV27,TRBJ2-7,.,TGTGCCAGCAGCCCAGCGGGAGGCACCTACGAGCAGTACTTC,CASSPAGGTYEQYF
.,TRBV4-3,TRBJ1-3,.,TGCGCCAGCAGCCCCGTTAACCTAGCGGGAAACACCATATATTTT,CASSPVNLAGNTIYF
.,TRBV4-2,TRBJ2-2,.,TGTGCCAGCAGCCCTCAACCCTCCGGCGGGGAGCTGTTTTTT,CASSPQPSGGELFF
TRBD2,TRBV9,TRBJ2-1,.,TGTGCCAGCAGCGGTCGTTGGACTAGCGGGAGCGGGGATGAGCAGTTCTTC,CASSGRWTSGSGDEQFF
TRBD1,TRBV9,TRBJ1-6,once,TGTGCCAGCAGCAAGACGTGGACCGGGACAGGGAGCAATTCACCCCTCCACTTT,CASSKTWTGTGSNSPLHF
TRBD1,TRBV7-7,TRBJ2-5,.,TGTGCTAGCAGCCTGCATGAAGGGGGCCGGGAGACCCAGTACTTC,CASSLHEGGRETQYF
TRBD1,TRBV12-3/TRBV12-4,TRBJ2-2,once,TGTGCCAGCAGGACAGGGGGCTATGGGGAGCTGTTTTTT,CASRTGGYGELFF
TRBD1,TRBV7-8,TRBJ1-6,.,TGTGCCAGCAGCCCAGGGGGATCACCCCTCCACTTT,CASSPGGSPLHF
TRBD1,TRBV30,TRBJ2-2,few,TGTGCCTGGAGTGCCCTGGACAGGTCCGGGGAGCTGTTTTTT,CAWSALDRSGELFF
.,TRBV5-1,TRBJ1-6,.,TGCGCCAGCAGCTTGGGAGGGGGATACAATTCACCCCTCCACTTT,CASSLGGGYNSPLHF
.,TRBV27,TRBJ2-7,.,TGTGCCAGCAGTAACTCCGGCCGAGGGCGCGAGCAGTACTTC,CASSNSGRGREQYF
.,TRBV7-2,TRBJ2-5,.,TGTGCCAGCAGCTTATTTCGGGAGTACCAAGAGACCCAGTACTTC,CASSLFREYQETQYF
TRBD2,TRBV19,TRBJ2-2,.,TGTGCCAGTAGGTCTCGCAGCGGGAGCTTCACCGGGGAGCTGTTTTTT,CASRSRSGSFTGELFF
.,TRBV14,TRBJ2-3,once,TGTGCCAGCAGCCAAGTGAAGGGGGGGACAGATACGCAGTATTTT,CASSQVKGGTDTQYF
TRBD2,TRBV6-2/TRBV6-3,TRBJ2-3,once,TGTGCCAGCAGTTACGCGCTAGCGGGGGCGGATACGCAGTATTTT,CASSYALAGADTQYF
TRBD2,TRBV28,TRBJ2-1,.,TGTGCCAGCAGTTCCCAGGGTAGCGGGAGGGCCACTGTCAATGAGCAGTTCTTC,CASSSQGSGRATVNEQFF
TRBD1,TRBV7-2,TRBJ1-2,.,TGTGCCAGCAGCACAGACAGGGGGCGTTTCGGCTACACCTTC,CASSTDRGRFGYTF
.,TRBV5-4,TRBJ1-1,.,TGTGCCAGCAGTCAACAGGGTAGTGGCACTGAAGCTTTCTTT,CASSQQGSGTEAFF
TRBD2,TRBV5-1,TRBJ2-5,.,TGCGCCAGCAGAATGGGACTAGCGGGGGGGCAAGAGACCCAGTACTTC,CASRMGLAGGQETQYF
TRBD1,TRBV4-3,TRBJ2-7,once,TGCGCCAGCAGCCAGGGGCGGACAGGGGACCACGAGCAGTACTTC,CASSQGRTGDHEQYF
TRBD2,TRBV4-2,TRBJ2-4,once,TGTGCCAGCAGCCAATTTAGCGGGAGGGCCCTCGAAAACATTCAGTACTTC,CASSQFSGRALENIQYF